This T cell receptor (beta chain) was profiled in a study of T-cell memory formation after mild COVID-19. This CDR3 comprises 15 residues. V was clipped by 5 bases and J by 4 bases; unmatched bases: 4. A 5'RACE reaction primed in the constant segment made cDNA libraries of TCR alpha and TCR beta, and these carried sample barcodes and UMIs. TCRdb itself ran the 5' RACE reads through MiXCR, one entry per CDR3 protein. The sample gives over 30,000 distinct CDR3 sequences, 9.5% to 12% of which show up once; over 25% is in the top ten. The sample holds many counts of this clonotype. V and J are TRBV12-3 or TRBV12-4 and TRBJ2-2, with 10 bases lining up with TRBD1. This TCR came from a man aged 18-30 years who had mild COVID-19 (a few samples of this study predate the infection). Cell type and time point are not known. The source material was PBMCs or a T cell subset sorted from them (not recorded which). DNA for the CDR3: TGTGCCAGCAGTACAAGACAGGGGGCCACCGGGGAGCTGTTTTTT. Its protein product is CASSTRQGATGELFF.